This passage covers 21 T cell receptor beta chains from one sample sequenced in a study of PD-1 blockade in classical Hodgkin lymphoma. Each patient's relapse followed autologous stem cell transplantation, and brentuximab vedotin exposure varied. Method: immunoSEQ multiplex PCR; TCRdb's copy keeps in-frame clones and lacks some. The sample lists around 66,000 clones, around 75% occurring once. Here the sequenced sample was peripheral blood mononuclear cells (PBMCs), taken before the second cycle of nivolumab. The source is a human donor with classical Hodgkin lymphoma.

This clone was observed a few times. The chain employs TRBV25-1 and TRBJ2-3, with D unresolved. The CDR3 has 11 amino acids. The V gene lost 1 base and the J gene lost 6 bases, with 2 bases spanning the gap. Per germline, CDR1 MGHDK and CDR2 SYGVNS. Here the CDR3 reads CASSEFDTQYF. The DNA for the CDR3 is TGTGCCAGCAGTGAATTCGATACGCAGTATTTT.

The chain uses TRBV2 and TRBJ1-3; D remains ambiguous. The V gene lost 2 bases and the J gene lost 0 bases, with 5 bases spanning the gap. Germline assignment: CDR1 SNHLY and CDR2 FYNNEI. This CDR3 comprises 14 residues. The CDR3 protein is CASSETASGNTIYF. CDR3 DNA: TGTGCCAGCAGTGAAACAGCCTCTGGAAACACCATATATTTT.

This sequence joins TRBV7-3 and TRBJ2-1, with 12 nucleotides matching TRBD2. V lost 5 bases to trimming and J lost 3 bases; unmatched junction nucleotides: 2. The CDR3 totals 15 residues. Germline V gene lookup returns CDR1 SGHTA and CDR2 FQGTGA. The chain's CDR3 is CASSRTSGDYNEQFF. The CDR3 nucleotides are TGTGCCAGCAGCAGGACTAGCGGGGACTACAATGAGCAGTTCTTC.

The sample holds a few counts of this clone. The CDR3 is CASSARGALTDTQYF. CDR3 DNA: TGTGCCAGCAGCGCGCGGGGGGCCCTCACAGATACGCAGTATTTT. The rearrangement links TRBV9 to TRBJ2-3, with 8 nucleotides matching TRBD2. The CDR3 loop spans 15 amino acids. Unmatched junction bases numbered 5, after V lost 3 bases and J lost 2 bases. Germline values: CDR1 SGDLS, CDR2 YYNGEE. Variable domain in full (rest from reference TRBV9 and TRBJ2-3): DSGVTQTPKHLITATGQRVTLRCSPRSGDLSVYWYQQSLDQGLQFLIQYYNGEERAKGNILERFSAQQFPDLHSELNLSSLELGDSALYFCASSARGALTDTQYFGPGTRLTVL.

The V gene is TRBV5-1, the J gene TRBJ2-7; no reliable D call. Germline assignment: CDR1 SGHRS and CDR2 YFSETQ. Trimming cost V 2 bases and J 5 bases, with 14 bases left between them. The CDR3 totals 14 residues. In nucleotides, the CDR3 is TGCGCCAGCAGCTTAAGGGTAGCAGGTAACGAGCAGTACTTC. Its translation is CASSLRVAGNEQYF.

This clone was seen more than once but under ten times. This chain links TRBV21-1 with TRBJ1-2. TRBV21-1 is recorded as a pseudogene. This CDR3 is built from 10 residues. The CDR3 reads CASIGNGYTF. CDR3 DNA: TGTGCCAGCATCGGTAATGGCTACACCTTC.

This chain uses TRBV9 with TRBJ1-2; D is perhaps TRBD1 (6 bases). Germline V gene data show CDR1 as SGDLS and CDR2 as YYNGEE. Trimming shortened V by 0 bases and J by 8 bases, and 17 bases separated the two germline ends. The CDR3 has 15 residues. CDR3 sequence: CASSVGRGGKRGYTF. The CDR3 DNA reads as TGTGCCAGCAGCGTAGGACGAGGGGGGAAAAGGGGCTACACCTTC.

This clone was counted once. The CDR3 nucleotides read TGTGCCAGTAGCCTGGGTTATGGGCCCCAGCATTTT. Its protein is CASSLGYGPQHF. The rearrangement links TRBV19 to TRBJ1-5, with D uncertain. Deletions cut 6 bases from V and 9 bases from J, with 12 bases between. The CDR3 contains 12 residues. Per the germline V gene, CDR1 is LNHDA and CDR2 is SQIVND (reference sequence).

A few counts support this clone. This chain links TRBV6-1 with TRBJ1-6; no definite D call. With 3 bases removed from V and 5 bases from J, the gap between germline ends came to 14 bases. CDR3 length: 16 residues. CDR1 is MNHNS, CDR2 SASEGT, per germline. The CDR3 DNA reads as TGTGCCAGCAGTGAGGCTCTAGTTTTTAATAATTCACCCCTCCACTTT. Its protein product is CASSEALVFNNSPLHF.

This clone was seen only a few times. This chain uses TRBV5-1 with TRBJ1-5, with 10 bases matching TRBD1. Germline V gene sequence: CDR1 SGHRS, CDR2 YFSETQ. V was pared by 5 bases and J by 3 bases, with 2 bases of the junction left unmatched. The CDR3 totals 14 residues. The CDR3: CASRGTGDNQPQHF. The CDR3 nucleotides read TGCGCCAGCAGAGGGACAGGGGACAATCAGCCCCAGCATTTT.

For the CDR3, the DNA is TGCGCCAGCAGCGGACTAGCGGGACTATATTACAATGAGCAGTTCTTC. Its translation is CASSGLAGLYYNEQFF. The gene calls are TRBV5-1 and TRBJ2-1, with TRBD2 matching over 12 bases. Germline CDR1 SGHRS, CDR2 YFSETQ. The CDR3 spans 16 residues. The trim removed 4 bases at V and 4 bases at J, leaving 6 bases unmatched.

V gene TRBV19 combines with J gene TRBJ1-5; D is unresolved. CDR1 LNHDA and CDR2 SQIVND come from the germline V gene (reference sequence). The CDR3 runs to 14 residues. Trimming removed 4 bases from V and 0 bases from J, with 7 bases in between. The DNA for the CDR3 is TGTGCCAGTAGTAGCCAATATAGCAATCAGCCCCAGCATTTT. This sequence encodes CASSSQYSNQPQHF. Combining the CDR3 with reference TRBV19 and TRBJ1-5 gives the whole variable domain DGGITQSPKYLFRKEGQNVTLSCEQNLNHDAMYWYRQDPGQGLRLIYYSQIVNDFQKGDIAEGYSVSREKKESFPLTVTSAQKNPTAFYLCASSSQYSNQPQHFGDGTRLSIL.

In this sample, this clone turned up a few times. The chain carries TRBV19 and TRBJ1-1; tentative D call: TRBD1 (6 bases). Germline V gene data show CDR1 as LNHDA and CDR2 as SQIVND (reference sequence). The V gene lost 5 bases and the J gene lost 5 bases, with 18 bases spanning the gap. There are 15 residues in the CDR3. The CDR3, as DNA: TGTGCCAGTAGTTCGTCACAGGGAGAGATAACTGAAGCTTTCTTT. Translation: CASSSSQGEITEAFF.

The chain has TRBV7-8 and TRBJ1-2, with D tentatively TRBD1 (5 bases). Trimming shortened V by 5 bases and J by 6 bases, and 22 bases separated the two germline ends. The V gene's germline CDR1 is SGHVS and CDR2 FQNEAQ. The CDR3 has 16 amino acids. The CDR3 nucleotides read TGTGCCAGCAGCCCCCCGGCCGCAGGGCCGCCGGATGGCTACACCTTC. It yields the protein CASSPPAAGPPDGYTF.

V usage is TRBV5-5 and J usage is TRBJ2-3; D not certain. Germline lookup yields CDR1 SGHKS and CDR2 YYEKEE (reference sequence). This CDR3 has 15 residues. The V end lost 4 bases, the J end lost 0 bases, and 12 bases lay between the germline ends. CDR3 region: CASSPPRASTDTQYF. The CDR3 nucleotides are TGTGCCAGCAGCCCACCTCGTGCAAGCACAGATACGCAGTATTTT.

J is TRBJ1-2 and V is TRBV2, with D possibly being TRBD1 (5 bases). This CDR3 contains 15 residues. CDR1 is SNHLY, CDR2 FYNNEI, per germline. V lost 8 bases and J 6 bases, leaving 22 bases between the germline ends. The DNA of the CDR3 is TGTGCCAGCCCTTTTCGGGAGGGGCAGAGGGATGGCTACACCTTC. It encodes CASPFREGQRDGYTF.

The chain carries TRBV5-1 and TRBJ1-5; D is unresolved. The CDR3 has 13 amino acids. V lost 0 bases and J 8 bases, leaving 9 bases between the germline ends. In germline, CDR1 is SGHRS, CDR2 YFSETQ. CDR3 in DNA: TGCGCCAGCAGCTTGGGGCCGGGAGAGCCCCAGCATTTT. Translation gives CASSLGPGEPQHF.

With regard to this clone: The sample carries other DNA sequences with the same CDR3. V and J are TRBV7-9 and TRBJ2-1; no clear D gene. Trimming removed 5 bases at V and 6 bases at J, with 8 bases between. CDR1 is SEHNR and CDR2 is FQNEAQ in the germline V gene (reference sequence). The CDR3 consists of 12 residues. The CDR3 region has the DNA TGTGCCAGCAGCCCCCCAGGCAATGAGCAGTTCTTC. Amino acids: CASSPPGNEQFF.

The V call is TRBV9, the J call TRBJ1-1; 8 bases are shared with TRBD1. CDR3 size: 14 residues. The V gene end was trimmed by 0 bases and the J gene end by 6 bases; junction bases not matched to a gene: 4. Germline lookup yields CDR1 SGDLS and CDR2 YYNGEE. The DNA for the CDR3 is TGTGCCAGCAGCGTAGAACAGGGGGTGGCTGAAGCTTTCTTT. It yields the protein CASSVEQGVAEAFF.

With respect to this clone: This specimen includes other DNA sequences encoding the same CDR3. The CDR3 DNA is TGTGCCAGCAGCCTGGGACAGGGGATGACAGATACGCAGTATTTT. Encoded protein: CASSLGQGMTDTQYF. This chain uses TRBV11-2 with TRBJ2-3; TRBD1 agrees at 10 bases. The junction had 5 bases not matched to a gene; V was cut back by 5 bases and J by 3 bases. CDR3 length: 15 amino acids. Germline CDR1 is SGHAT and CDR2 is FQNNGV.

The chain uses TRBV4-1 and TRBJ2-1; D is undetermined. The germline V gene has CDR1 MGHRA and CDR2 YSYEKL. Deletions cut 3 bases from V and 10 bases from J, with 13 bases between. The CDR3 length is 13 residues. CDR3 loop: CASSHGVGKEQFF. CDR3 nucleotides: TGCGCCAGCAGCCATGGAGTAGGGAAGGAGCAGTTCTTC.